This TCR beta chain was identified in a study of blood T cells in healthy people across ages. Study-level results: Not knowing donor CMV status may have confounded expanded clonotype changes.

V lost 1 base and J lost 3, with 3 bases in between. The CDR3 totals 12 residues. Primed by a sample-barcoded 5' primer and a J-beta primer mix, a second PCR proceeded for roughly 6 to 12 cycles. Each cDNA molecule received a tag from a template-switch adaptor that had 12 random nucleotides. MiXCR was run by TCRdb on the 5' RACE reads, yielding one entry per CDR3 protein. The sample includes around 870,000 distinct CDR3 sequences, 29% seen only once; the top ten take 15% to 20%. Donation came from healthy Caucasian individuals in Russia who were aged roughly 6 to 95. At least ten counts were recorded for this clonotype. As yet, its antigen is unknown.

Sequencing was performed on blood. The genes are TRBV12-3 or TRBV12-4 and TRBJ1-2; no reliable D call. This receptor was identified in a woman of 80 years or more in good health. The CDR3 nucleotides read TGTGCCAGCAGTTTAGGCTACTATGGCTACACCTTC. This sequence encodes CASSLGYYGYTF.